This is a list of T cell receptor beta chains from one sample in a study of CD8+CD57+ T cells in acquired aplastic anemia. MiXCR, run by TCRdb on the reads, gives a single entry per CDR3 protein. This table has about 470,000 distinct CDR3 sequences, roughly 34% appearing once. The sample was sorted CD4+, CD8+, or CD8+CD57+ T cells (not recorded which) from PBMCs. Source of these receptors: a human donor with aplastic anemia. The CDR3 runs from the conserved cysteine through the conserved F or W. Each record gives: clone size, V gene, J gene, D gene, CDR3 protein, CDR3 DNA. The D gene is left open where the match is weak. Clone size appears in some rows only: once, few, many, or a class for an expanded clone.

few	TRBV10-3	TRBJ2-7	TRBD1	CASSRPGQGIHEQYF	TGTGCCAGCAGCCGTCCGGGACAGGGTATCCACGAGCAGTACTTC
NA	TRBV5-1	TRBJ2-3	NA	CASSGTGDTQYF	TGCGCCAGCAGCGGAACTGGCGATACGCAGTATTTT
many	TRBV19	TRBJ1-5	NA	CASRQGNQPQHF	TGTGCCAGTCGGCAGGGGAATCAGCCCCAGCATTTT
NA	TRBV20-1	TRBJ1-3	TRBD1	CSASFQGAGNTIYF	TGCAGTGCTAGTTTCCAGGGGGCTGGAAACACCATATATTTT
NA	TRBV10-2	TRBJ1-1	TRBD1	CASSDQIRGTEAFF	TGCGCCAGCAGTGATCAAATCAGGGGGACTGAAGCTTTCTTT
NA	TRBV9	TRBJ1-4	NA	CASSVDLGPDEKLFF	TGTGCCAGCAGCGTAGATCTGGGGCCGGATGAAAAACTGTTTTTT
many	TRBV19	TRBJ1-3	NA	CASKGSSGNTIYF	TGTGCCAGTAAGGGCAGCTCTGGAAACACCATATATTTT
NA	TRBV7-9	TRBJ2-2	NA	CASSFPGIRTGELFF	TGTGCCAGCAGCTTTCCAGGGATCCGCACCGGGGAGCTGTTTTTT
many	TRBV19	TRBJ1-1	TRBD1	CASSIRTGTEAFF	TGTGCCAGTAGTATCCGGACAGGGACTGAAGCTTTCTTT
many	TRBV15	TRBJ2-2	NA	CATSRQYTGELFF	TGTGCCACTAGCCGCCAATACACCGGGGAGCTGTTTTTT
few	TRBV7-9	TRBJ2-1	NA	CASSLARFREQFF	TGTGCCAGCAGCTTGGCACGGTTTCGCGAGCAGTTCTTC
NA	TRBV14	TRBJ1-1	NA	CASSSGLDTEAFF	TGTGCCAGCAGCTCAGGTCTAGACACTGAAGCTTTCTTT
few	TRBV19	TRBJ1-5	NA	CASSISSPHPNQPQHF	TGTGCCAGTAGTATTTCTTCGCCGCACCCAAATCAGCCCCAGCATTTT
NA	TRBV6-5	TRBJ2-5	TRBD1	CAIATYRGQETQYF	TGTGCCATCGCCACCTACAGGGGGCAAGAGACCCAGTACTTC
NA	TRBV27	TRBJ2-3	NA	CASKLRGTDTQYF	TGTGCCAGCAAACTTAGGGGCACAGATACGCAGTATTTT
once	TRBV29-1	TRBJ2-5	TRBD2	CSVRTSGLQETQYF	TGCAGCGTTCGGACTAGCGGGTTACAAGAGACCCAGTACTTC
few	TRBV7-6	TRBJ2-2	NA	CASSLEGIGAGELFF	TGTGCCAGCAGCTTAGAAGGGATCGGGGCCGGGGAGCTGTTTTTT
NA	TRBV6-5	TRBJ1-5	TRBD1	CASSYQLDRGNQPQHF	TGTGCCAGCAGTTACCAACTCGACAGGGGAAATCAGCCCCAGCATTTT
many	TRBV11-2	TRBJ2-7	TRBD1	CASSSSGQVSYEQYF	TGTGCCAGCAGCTCATCCGGACAGGTCTCCTACGAGCAGTACTTC
once	TRBV4-2	TRBJ2-1	NA	CASSHSLNIRNEQFF	TGTGCCAGCAGCCACTCCCTTAATATCCGTAATGAGCAGTTCTTC
few	TRBV25-1	TRBJ2-5	TRBD2	CASIPSGRAFGEYF	TGTGCCAGCATTCCTAGCGGGAGGGCCTTCGGGGAGTACTTC
NA	TRBV2	TRBJ2-1	TRBD2	CASSSSGGNYNEQFF	TGTGCCAGCAGCAGTAGCGGGGGAAACTACAATGAGCAGTTCTTC
once	TRBV11-1	TRBJ2-1	TRBD2	CASSVGGLAGVFNEQFF	TGTGCCAGCAGCGTCGGCGGACTAGCGGGAGTATTCAATGAGCAGTTCTTC
NA	TRBV15	TRBJ1-6	NA	CATSRGSHNSPLHF	TGTGCCACCAGCAGGGGCAGTCATAATTCACCCCTCCACTTT
many	TRBV4-2	TRBJ1-5	TRBD1	CASSQGTGSGQPQHF	TGTGCCAGCAGCCAGGGGACAGGGTCTGGACAGCCCCAGCATTTT
many	TRBV9	TRBJ1-2	NA	CASSPGAHGYTF	TGTGCCAGCAGCCCCGGGGCTCATGGCTACACCTTC
few	TRBV20-1	TRBJ2-3	NA	CSARDPGPDTQYF	TGCAGTGCTAGAGATCCGGGTCCAGATACGCAGTATTTT
few	TRBV24-1	TRBJ2-3	NA	CATTKTDTQYF	TGTGCCACCACCAAGACAGATACGCAGTATTTT
many	TRBV20-1	TRBJ2-3	NA	CSAQGGASTDTQYF	TGCAGTGCGCAGGGGGGAGCTAGCACAGATACGCAGTATTTT
many	TRBV19	TRBJ1-4	TRBD1	CASSPDRGYEKLFF	TGTGCCAGTAGTCCGGACAGGGGGTACGAAAAACTGTTTTTT
few	TRBV6-1	TRBJ1-2	NA	CASSVASGGYTF	TGTGCCAGCAGTGTCGCTTCGGGTGGCTACACCTTC
many	TRBV7-3	TRBJ1-2	NA	CASSQGPGNYGYTF	TGTGCCAGCAGCCAAGGCCCCGGCAACTATGGCTACACCTTC
few	TRBV10-2	TRBJ2-4	TRBD2	CASSGLAGDVVKNTQYF	TGCGCCAGCAGTGGACTAGCGGGAGATGTCGTCAAAAACACTCAGTACTTC
NA	TRBV2	TRBJ1-1	NA	CASTADTEASF	TGTGCCAGCACGGCGGACACTGAAGCTTCCTTT
NA	TRBV24-1	TRBJ2-7	NA	CATSANGDSYEQYF	TGTGCCACCAGTGCTAACGGGGACTCCTACGAGCAGTACTTC
many	TRBV10-3	TRBJ1-6	TRBD1	CAISGAGGDGPLHF	TGTGCCATCAGTGGGGCAGGGGGCGACGGACCCCTCCACTTT
few	TRBV5-1	TRBJ1-3	NA	CASKETVFSGNTIYF	TGCGCCAGCAAAGAGACAGTATTCTCTGGAAACACCATATATTTT
few	TRBV3-1	TRBJ2-7	NA	CASSQESRTYEQYF	TGTGCCAGCAGCCAAGAATCGCGAACCTACGAGCAGTACTTC
few	TRBV20-1	TRBJ2-7	TRBD2	CSARLVAGDLREQYF	TGCAGTGCTAGATTAGTAGCGGGGGACCTCCGGGAGCAGTACTTC
NA	TRBV9	TRBJ2-7	NA	CASSVAPEAYEQYF	TGTGCCAGCAGCGTAGCTCCTGAGGCCTACGAGCAGTACTTC
NA	TRBV5-8	TRBJ1-4	TRBD1	CASSTGAEEKLFF	TGTGCCAGCAGCACAGGGGCGGAAGAAAAACTGTTTTTT
NA	TRBV15	TRBJ1-6	TRBD1	CATSTGQGAFLHF	TGTGCCACCAGCACGGGGCAGGGGGCCTTCCTCCACTTT
NA	TRBV10-3	TRBJ2-2	TRBD2	CASTYSSGSRDTGELFF	TGTGCCAGCACCTATAGTAGCGGGAGTAGGGACACCGGGGAGCTGTTTTTT
few	TRBV20-1	TRBJ1-1	NA	CSASPGRTEAFF	TGCAGTGCTAGCCCGGGACGAACTGAAGCTTTCTTT
NA	TRBV2	TRBJ1-1	NA	CASSGARRGGMNTEAFF	TGTGCCAGCAGTGGAGCGCGTCGGGGAGGGATGAACACTGAAGCTTTCTTT
many	TRBV29-1	TRBJ2-3	NA	CSVPGQLITDTQYF	TGCAGCGTTCCGGGACAACTAATCACAGATACGCAGTATTTT
many	TRBV20-1	TRBJ1-5	NA	CSAGNQPQHF	TGCAGTGCTGGAAATCAGCCCCAGCATTTT
few	TRBV5-8	TRBJ2-7	TRBD1	CASSLKDRGTYEQYF	TGTGCCAGCAGCTTGAAGGACAGGGGGACCTACGAGCAGTACTTC
many	TRBV15	TRBJ1-2	TRBD1	CATSRGRGDYGYTF	TGTGCCACCAGCAGAGGCAGGGGGGACTATGGCTACACCTTC
NA	TRBV28	TRBJ2-7	NA	CASSPRSEQYF	TGTGCCAGCAGTCCCCGGAGTGAGCAGTACTTC
NA	TRBV2	TRBJ2-3	NA	CASRDSGSTDTQYF	TGTGCCAGCAGGGATAGCGGAAGCACAGATACGCAGTATTTT
NA	TRBV11-1	TRBJ2-1	NA	CASSFFGGGKSYNEQFF	TGTGCCAGCAGCTTCTTCGGTGGGGGGAAATCCTACAATGAGCAGTTCTTC
NA	TRBV6-5	TRBJ1-1	TRBD1	CASSSPDRGNTEAFF	TGTGCCAGCAGTTCCCCTGACAGGGGGAACACTGAAGCTTTCTTT
many	TRBV25-1	TRBJ1-5	NA	CASSIGGVNQPQHF	TGTGCCAGCAGTATTGGGGGGGTTAATCAGCCCCAGCATTTT
NA	TRBV10-2	TRBJ1-5	TRBD1	CASREGTGEDQPQHF	TGCGCCAGCAGAGAAGGGACAGGGGAGGATCAGCCCCAGCATTTT
many	TRBV29-1	TRBJ1-4	NA	CSALAVNEKLFF	TGCAGCGCTTTGGCAGTGAATGAAAAACTGTTTTTT
NA	TRBV19	TRBJ2-7	NA	CASSIVLAHYEQYF	TGTGCCAGTAGTATTGTTCTCGCCCACTACGAGCAGTACTTC
many	TRBV7-2	TRBJ2-5	NA	CASSPPSQETQYF	TGTGCCAGCAGCCCCCCCAGTCAAGAGACCCAGTACTTC
NA	TRBV25-1	TRBJ1-4	TRBD1	CASSMTGGGEKLFF	TGTGCCAGCAGTATGACAGGGGGCGGTGAAAAACTGTTTTTT
few	TRBV6-1	TRBJ1-2	NA	CASRRTANYGYTF	TGTGCCAGCAGAAGGACAGCAAACTATGGCTACACCTTC